The 22 T cell receptor beta chains given below trace back to one sample, sequenced in a study of circulating and synovial CD4+ cells in juvenile arthritis. Using immunoSEQ multiplex PCR, the repertoire was profiled, and TCRdb retains in-frame clones only, with some absent. The sample yields tens of thousands of clones, around 95% seen once. Sequencing input: CD4+ T cells from blood. The receptor source for this set is a human donor with juvenile idiopathic arthritis.

This rearrangement joins TRBV7-2 to TRBJ2-3; D call uncertain. V lost 7 bases and J 0 bases, leaving 14 bases between the germline ends. Per the germline V gene, CDR1 is SGHTA and CDR2 is FQGNSA. The CDR3 runs 15 residues. The CDR3 DNA reads TGTGCCAGCACCCCCTTGTCGGTTAGCACAGATACGCAGTATTTT. Residues: CASTPLSVSTDTQYF. The full variable domain, rest sourced from reference TRBV7-2 and TRBJ2-3, is GAGVSQSPSNKVTEKGKDVELRCDPISGHTALYWYRQSLGQGLEFLIYFQGNSAPDKSGLPSDRFSAERTGGSVSTLTIQRTQQEDSAVYLCASTPLSVSTDTQYFGPGTRLTVL.

This chain links TRBV5-6 with TRBJ1-2, with D possibly TRBD1 on 6 matching bases. The V end was cut by 0 bases, the J end by 2 bases, with 8 bases between. The CDR3 is 14 residues long. Germline V gene lookup returns CDR1 SGHDT and CDR2 YYEEEE. The CDR3 protein is CASSLDRVNYGYTF. The DNA for the CDR3 is TGTGCCAGCAGCTTGGACAGGGTAAACTATGGCTACACCTTC. The whole variable domain, remainder taken from reference TRBV5-6 and TRBJ1-2, is DAGVTQSPTHLIKTRGQQVTLRCSPKSGHDTVSWYQQALGQGPQFIFQYYEEEERQRGNFPDRFSGHQFPNYSSELNVNALLLGDSALYLCASSLDRVNYGYTFGSGTRLTVV.

A remark on this clone: This sample includes further DNA sequences coding for the same CDR3. The chain combines TRBV6-5 with TRBJ1-6; D uncertain. There are 15 residues in the CDR3. CDR1 and CDR2 (germline): MNHEY, SVGAGI. Trimming took off 4 bases at V and 6 bases at J, with 13 bases between the two ends. The DNA of the CDR3 is TGTGCCAGCAGTTCGAGCCGGGGAACTAATTCACCCCTCCACTTT. Translated, it gives CASSSSRGTNSPLHF.

This chain joins TRBV15 and TRBJ1-3; D is undetermined. In germline, CDR1 is LNHNV, CDR2 YYDKDF (reference sequence). Trimming removed 8 bases at V and 6 bases at J, with 14 bases between. This CDR3 spans 13 amino acids. CDR3 loop: CATGLAGANTIYF. In nucleotides, the CDR3 is TGTGCCACCGGACTGGCTGGAGCAAACACCATATATTTT.

The J gene is TRBJ1-3, the V gene TRBV4-3; tentatively, D is TRBD1 (5 bases). Trimming cost V 3 bases and J 2 bases, with 8 bases left between them. Germline V gene sequence: CDR1 LGHNA, CDR2 YSLEER. CDR3 length: 14 residues. The CDR3: CASSQEGPGNTIYF. CDR3 DNA: TGCGCCAGCAGCCAGGAGGGGCCTGGAAACACCATATATTTT.

The J gene is TRBJ1-1, the V gene TRBV19; D ambiguous. The CDR3 covers 13 residues. V was shortened by 10 bases and J by 4 bases, with 16 bases between the two germline ends. Germline V gene lookup returns CDR1 LNHDA and CDR2 SQIVND (reference sequence). In DNA, the CDR3 is TGTGCCACCGCGGGGAGGGTGGGCACTGAAGCTTTCTTT. This codes for CATAGRVGTEAFF.

The J gene is TRBJ2-7, the V gene TRBV7-9; TRBD1 aligns across 8 bases. Looked up from germline, CDR1 is SEHNR and CDR2 is FQNEAQ (reference sequence). The J segment lost 3 bases and the V segment lost 5 bases, leaving 9 bases of the junction unmatched. This CDR3 region has 15 residues. Here the CDR3 DNA reads TGTGCCAGCAGCCCCGGTGGGGACAGGTTCTACGAGCAGTACTTC. Protein sequence: CASSPGGDRFYEQYF.

This rearrangement joins TRBV2 to TRBJ1-5; 9 positions agree with TRBD1. With V trimmed by 7 bases and J by 6 bases, 7 bases remained unmatched. The CDR3 sequence is 14 residues long. The germline V gene encodes CDR1 SNHLY and CDR2 FYNNEI. The CDR3 reads CASTQTGGSQPQHF. The DNA of the CDR3 is TGTGCCAGCACTCAAACAGGGGGCAGTCAGCCCCAGCATTTT.

The chain carries TRBV6-1 and TRBJ2-5, with TRBD2 matching 10 bases. CDR1 and CDR2 (germline): MNHNS, SASEGT. The trim removed 0 bases at V and 5 bases at J, leaving 3 bases unmatched. This CDR3 spans 15 amino acids. CDR3: CASSEAAGGRETQYF. The CDR3 DNA reads as TGTGCCAGCAGTGAAGCAGCGGGAGGGAGGGAGACCCAGTACTTC.

The rearrangement uses TRBV7-8 and TRBJ1-2; D possibly corresponds to TRBD1 (6 bases). The CDR3 covers 15 residues. Per germline, CDR1 SGHVS and CDR2 FQNEAQ. The V end was cut by 4 bases, the J end by 2 bases, with 14 bases between. CDR3 in DNA: TGTGCCAGCAGCTCCGTCGGGACACAAAACTATGGCTACACCTTC. Its protein product is CASSSVGTQNYGYTF.

The CDR3 coding sequence is TGTGCCAGCAGCCAGGAAGCCAGTCGGGGGGAAACCTACGAGCAGTACTTC. This codes for CASSQEASRGETYEQYF. The V gene is TRBV4-2, the J gene TRBJ2-7; 7 nucleotides align to TRBD2. CDR3 length equals 17 residues. Trimming removed 3 bases from V and 2 bases from J; junction bases left unmatched: 13. The V gene's germline CDR1 is LGHNA and CDR2 YNFKEQ.

J is TRBJ2-5 and V is TRBV5-1; D is possibly TRBD1 (6 bases). The CDR3 is made up of 15 amino acids. Trimming left V 4 bases short and J 5 bases short, with 18 bases between. The germline CDR1 and CDR2 sequences are SGHRS and YFSETQ. This chain's CDR3 is CASSPLVGGGETQYF. The CDR3 DNA follows: TGCGCCAGCAGCCCCCTAGTAGGGGGTGGGGAGACCCAGTACTTC.

This chain joins TRBV6-1 and TRBJ2-1; 11 nucleotides line up with TRBD2. V lost 7 bases, J lost 5 bases, and 7 bases stayed unmatched. The CDR3 runs to 15 residues. Germline V CDR1 and CDR2: MNHNS, SASEGT. The CDR3 loop reads CASKFGTSGNNEQFF. As DNA, the CDR3 is TGTGCCAGCAAATTCGGGACTAGCGGAAACAATGAGCAGTTCTTC.

This sequence joins TRBV5-1 and TRBJ2-7, with TRBD1 identical over 8 bases. Trimming cost V 0 bases and J 7 bases; bases outside gene matches: 6. There are 14 residues in the CDR3. Germline CDR1 and CDR2: SGHRS and YFSETQ. The CDR3 DNA reads TGCGCCAGCAGCTTGGGGACAGGGCCTTGGGAGCAGTACTTC. This translates into CASSLGTGPWEQYF.

The J gene is TRBJ2-7, the V gene TRBV7-8, with D maybe TRBD1 (6 bases). Germline assignment: CDR1 SGHVS and CDR2 FQNEAQ. The CDR3 has 12 amino acids. Trimming pared 6 bases from V and 6 bases from J, leaving 12 bases between. In DNA, the CDR3 is TGTGCCAGCAGTCGTGGCAGGGGCGAGCAGTACTTC. Protein product: CASSRGRGEQYF. The full variable domain, completed using reference TRBV7-8 and TRBJ2-7, is GAGVSQSPRYKVAKRGQDVALRCDPISGHVSLFWYQQALGQGPEFLTYFQNEAQLDKSGLPSDRFFAERPEGSVSTLKIQRTQQEDSAVYLCASSRGRGEQYFGPGTRLTVT.

The chain joins TRBV28 to TRBJ2-3; tentatively, D is TRBD2 (6 bases). Trimming stripped 5 bases from V and 2 bases from J, with 14 bases between. The CDR3 runs to 15 residues. Germline V gene data show CDR1 as MDHEN and CDR2 as SYDVKM. DNA for the CDR3: TGTGCCAGCAGTACCCATAGCGGTTTCACAGATACGCAGTATTTT. Its protein product is CASSTHSGFTDTQYF.

The V gene is TRBV29-1, the J gene TRBJ1-2; TRBD1 might be the D (5 bases). CDR3 length: 13 residues. CDR1 is SQVTM and CDR2 is ANQGSEA in the germline V gene. Trimming took 6 bases from V and 4 from J, leaving 15 bases between them. CDR3 protein: CSVAGHGSYGYTF. CDR3 nucleotide sequence: TGCAGCGTAGCAGGGCACGGGTCCTATGGCTACACCTTC. Based on the CDR3 plus reference TRBV29-1 and TRBJ1-2, the full variable domain is SAVISQKPSRDICQRGTSLTIQCQVDSQVTMMFWYRQQPGQSLTLIATANQGSEATYESGFVIDKFPISRPNLTFSTLTVSNMSPEDSSIYLCSVAGHGSYGYTFGSGTRLTVV.

This sequence joins TRBV30 and TRBJ2-5; D is uncertain. The germline V gene encodes CDR1 GTSNPN and CDR2 SVGIG (reference sequence). Trimming took off 0 bases at V and 1 base at J, with 9 bases between the two ends. The CDR3 has 14 amino acids. CDR3 residues: CAWSVGDLQETQYF. CDR3 bases: TGTGCCTGGAGTGTAGGAGACCTCCAAGAGACCCAGTACTTC.

On this clone: One junction end disagrees with the germline gene, perhaps due to a read error. This sequence joins TRBV6-5 and TRBJ1-1; maybe TRBD1 (5 bases). Germline loops: CDR1 MNHEY, CDR2 SVGAGI. The CDR3 totals 13 residues. The CDR3 loop reads CARSYGGDTEAFF. The CDR3 DNA follows: TGTGCCCGCAGTTATGGGGGGGACACTGAAGCTTTCTTT.

The CDR3 sequence: CASSPQDGSSGNTIYF. CDR3 nucleotide sequence: TGTGCCAGCAGTCCCCAAGACGGGAGCTCTGGAAACACCATATATTTT. The rearrangement uses TRBV27 and TRBJ1-3; D remains unclear. CDR1 MNHEY and CDR2 SMNVEV come from the germline V gene (reference sequence). There are 16 residues in the CDR3. Trimming removed 5 bases from V and 0 bases from J, with 14 bases in between.

CDR3 amino acids: CASSQSLAGGLNEQFF. CDR3 bases: TGTGCCAGCAGCCAATCACTAGCGGGGGGTCTCAATGAGCAGTTCTTC. The gene calls are TRBV4-2 and TRBJ2-1; 12 nucleotides align to TRBD2. The CDR3 sequence is 16 residues long. The V gene end was trimmed by 2 bases and the J gene end by 6 bases; junction bases not matched to a gene: 5. CDR1 and CDR2 (germline): LGHNA, YNFKEQ.

As DNA, the CDR3 is TGTGCCAGCAGCGTAGCTATAACGAGTAGCGGGGAGCAGTTCTTC. Translated: CASSVAITSSGEQFF. The chain employs TRBV9 and TRBJ2-1, with 7 bases fitting TRBD2. The CDR3 totals 15 residues. The ends lost 0 bases at V and 10 bases at J; junction bases unmatched: 10. From germline, CDR1 is SGDLS and CDR2 YYNGEE.